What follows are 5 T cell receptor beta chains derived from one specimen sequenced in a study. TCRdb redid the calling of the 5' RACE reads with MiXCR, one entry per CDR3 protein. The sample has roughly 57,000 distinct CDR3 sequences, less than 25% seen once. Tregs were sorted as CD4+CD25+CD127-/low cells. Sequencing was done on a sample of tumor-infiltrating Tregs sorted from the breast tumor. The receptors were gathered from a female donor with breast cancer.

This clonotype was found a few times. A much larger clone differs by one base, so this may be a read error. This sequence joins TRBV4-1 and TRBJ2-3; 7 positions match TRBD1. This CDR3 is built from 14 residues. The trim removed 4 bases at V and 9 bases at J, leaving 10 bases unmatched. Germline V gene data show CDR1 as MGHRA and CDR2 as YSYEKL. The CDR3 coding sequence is TGCGCCAGCAGCCCCCTAAACAGGGGAAGCACGCAGTATTTT. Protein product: CASSPLNRGSTQYF.

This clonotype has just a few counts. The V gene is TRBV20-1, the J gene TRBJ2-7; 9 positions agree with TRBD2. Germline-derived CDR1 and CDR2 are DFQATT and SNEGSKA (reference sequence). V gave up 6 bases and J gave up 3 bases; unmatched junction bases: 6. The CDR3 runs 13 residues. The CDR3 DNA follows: TGCAGTGCAACGGGACTAGCTATCTACGAGCAGTACTTC. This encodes CSATGLAIYEQYF.

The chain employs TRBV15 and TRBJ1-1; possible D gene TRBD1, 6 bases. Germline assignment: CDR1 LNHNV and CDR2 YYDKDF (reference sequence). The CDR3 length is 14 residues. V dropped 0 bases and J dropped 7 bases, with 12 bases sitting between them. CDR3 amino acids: CATSRDRGLSEAFF. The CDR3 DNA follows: TGTGCCACCAGCAGAGATCGGGGGCTTAGTGAAGCTTTCTTT.

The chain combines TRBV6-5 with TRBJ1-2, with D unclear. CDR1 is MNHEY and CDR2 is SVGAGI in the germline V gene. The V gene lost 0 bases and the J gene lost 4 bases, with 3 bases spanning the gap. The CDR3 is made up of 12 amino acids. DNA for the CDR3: TGTGCCAGCAGTTACTCTGGCTATGGCTACACCTTC. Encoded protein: CASSYSGYGYTF.

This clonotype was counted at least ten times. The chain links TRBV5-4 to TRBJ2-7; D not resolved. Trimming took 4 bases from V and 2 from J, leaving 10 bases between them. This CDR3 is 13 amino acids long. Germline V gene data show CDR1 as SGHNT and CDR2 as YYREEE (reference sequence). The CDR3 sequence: CASSPIEAYEQYF. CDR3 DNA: TGTGCCAGCAGCCCAATCGAGGCCTACGAGCAGTACTTC.